The present entry profiles one T cell receptor (beta chain) with its context. It has no known antigen specificity. The record has no base qualities; no much larger clone is one base away. This CDR3 is also generated by other DNA sequences in the sample. Participants in the prospective study were aged roughly 18 to 95 years, lived in 20 to 25 United States geographic areas, and enrolled through a virtual design. To assign participants to cohorts, the prospective study relied on clinical history that participants themselves reported in a screening survey and a study questionnaire. ImmuneRACE Cohort 3 recovered participants were defined by two consecutive negative NP/OP PCR tests, healthcare professional clearance, or symptom resolution. Each participant in the prospective study had whole blood, serum and a nasopharyngeal or oropharyngeal swab collected by mobile phlebotomists. Prospective study participants could optionally give additional blood draws and questionnaires over an approximately two-month period. Before DNA extraction, blood samples from the prospective study were shipped at room temperature or frozen.

V is pared back by 5 bases and J by 3 bases, with 7 bases lying between the germline termini. In the germline V gene (reference sequence), CDR1 corresponds to SEHNR and CDR2 to FQNEAQ. The CDR3 runs 12 amino acids, cysteine and phenylalanine included. The DNA shown is the 36-base CDR3, in frame from base 1. TCRbeta CDR3 regions were amplified from genomic DNA by means of the immunoSEQ Assay, a bias-controlled multiplex PCR. For the original study's pipeline: The number of nucleated cells in each sample was estimated by amplification of reference gene primers within the assay. To quantify the absolute abundance of each unique TCRbeta CDR3 rearrangement, sequence reads were collapsed and filtered. Productive Simpson clonality was computed per sample as the square root of Simpson's diversity index over productive rearrangements. What TCRdb holds here is the immuneACCESS table cut down to in-frame rearrangements. Part of the clones is not present; checked against another copy, under half of the missing clones reflect an unresolved V gene, and the others are unexplained. From that table come the V and J calls and clone size; the DNA was used to work out D and trimming. The sample table records around 380,000 clones; about 89% of these occur just once. The leading ten clones occupy 1.3% of the sample.

The data were obtained in a study of blood T cell repertoires in COVID-19 (TCRdb year 2020). With regard to the full study: Samples covering the acute and convalescent phases of COVID-19 were provided by collaborators in the United States, Italy and Spain. The material from the prospective study consisted of cDNA or gDNA derived from T cells, B-cell-depleted T cells, or PBMCs. The dataset comprised deeply sampled blood TCRbeta repertoires from subjects exposed to, actively infected with, or recovered from COVID-19. The repertoires were released in a freely available public database intended as a resource for research on the immune response to SARS-CoV-2. The samples were drawn from two sources: the first 160 participants of the ongoing ImmuneRACE study, and some 1,300 subjects contributed by 6 global collaborators. A de-identified subject ID, COVID-19 status, age in years and sex were almost always included in the sample metadata. HLA class I and class II types, where available, came from metadata supplied by the sample provider rather than from assay-based typing. Broad study findings and their caveats: The quantity of clinical and demographic metadata differed by source and by participant and was supplied without curation.

This TCR came from a man aged 25-45 years who had recovered from COVID-19. The sequence joins TRBV7-9 to TRBJ1-1; no D gene can be assigned with confidence. The sequenced material came from PBMCs or T cells enriched from blood (not recorded which). Read as DNA, the sequence is TGTGCCAGCAGCCACCGGGACACTGAAGCTTTCTTT. The resulting protein is CASSHRDTEAFF.